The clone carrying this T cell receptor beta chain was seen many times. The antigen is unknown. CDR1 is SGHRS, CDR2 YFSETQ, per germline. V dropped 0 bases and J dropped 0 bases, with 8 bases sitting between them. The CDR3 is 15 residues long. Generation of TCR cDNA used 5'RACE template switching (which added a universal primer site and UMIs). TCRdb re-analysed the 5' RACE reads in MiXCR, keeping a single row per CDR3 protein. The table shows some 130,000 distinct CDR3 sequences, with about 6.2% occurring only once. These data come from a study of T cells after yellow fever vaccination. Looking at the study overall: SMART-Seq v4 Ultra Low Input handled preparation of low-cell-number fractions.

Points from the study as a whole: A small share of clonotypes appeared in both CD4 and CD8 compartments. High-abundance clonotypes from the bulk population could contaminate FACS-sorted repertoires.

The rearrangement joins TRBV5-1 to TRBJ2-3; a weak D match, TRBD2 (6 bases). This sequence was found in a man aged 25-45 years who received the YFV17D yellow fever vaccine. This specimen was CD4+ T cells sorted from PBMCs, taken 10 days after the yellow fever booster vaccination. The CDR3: CASSLDAGSTDTQYF. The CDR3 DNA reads TGCGCCAGCAGCTTGGATGCGGGGAGCACAGATACGCAGTATTTT.